This TCR beta chain stems from a study of cytomegalovirus exposure and HLA in healthy donors. As for the study in general: Tens of millions of unique TCRs from HLA-typed donors were held in an early release of data. Study-wide points: Reports indicated that the classifier achieved high specificity and sensitivity in diagnosing cytomegalovirus status. A prior analysis recorded that most TCR beta V segments were productive about 87% or about 30% of the time.

Primers for the PCR totalled 60 Vbeta and 13 Jbeta. Generated by immunoSEQ multiplex PCR, the TCRdb table keeps only in-frame clones and is missing some. The sample has 80,000 to 100,000 clones; roughly three quarters are singletons. Germline V gene data show CDR1 as SQVTM and CDR2 as ANQGSEA. V gave up 4 bases and J gave up 2 bases; unmatched junction bases: 2. This CDR3 has 13 residues. For this clone: The antigen is not known.

The rearrangement links TRBV29-1 to TRBJ1-5, with 7 bases matching TRBD1. This receptor was taken from a middle-aged man in good health and CMV-seronegative. Sequencing was done on a sample of PBMCs. The CDR3 reads CSVGGGGNQPQHF. The CDR3 DNA is TGCAGCGTTGGAGGGGGCGGCAATCAGCCCCAGCATTTT.